These 5 T cell receptor beta chains were sequenced from one sample in a study of T cells in localized non-small cell lung cancer. The protocol was immunoSEQ multiplex PCR, while the TCRdb copy is restricted to in-frame clones and leaves out a portion. The data show about 40,000 clones, roughly 86% seen once. The sequenced sample was peripheral blood, obtained before any cancer treatment. The source is a man aged 18 to 50 with stage I lung adenocarcinoma.

The J gene is TRBJ1-1, the V gene TRBV2, with a tentative D call TRBD1 (6 bases). Germline lookup yields CDR1 SNHLY and CDR2 FYNNEI. The CDR3 covers 12 residues. V shed 11 bases and J shed 4 bases, with 14 bases lying between them. The CDR3 sequence is CACPSRGTEAFF. The CDR3 DNA is TGTGCCTGTCCCTCCAGGGGCACTGAAGCTTTCTTT.

In its sample, this clone was seen once. V and J are TRBV19 and TRBJ1-5, with TRBD1 matching over 11 bases. The ends lost 5 bases at V and 7 bases at J; junction bases unmatched: 10. The CDR3 has 16 amino acids. Germline V lookup: CDR1 LNHDA, CDR2 SQIVND (reference sequence). DNA for the CDR3: TGTGCCAGTAGTGCCCTGGGACAGGGGGACGGACAGCCCCAGCATTTT. It encodes CASSALGQGDGQPQHF.

The rearrangement links TRBV6-1 to TRBJ1-4, with 8 bases aligning to TRBD1. CDR3 length equals 14 residues. V shed 6 bases, J shed 8 bases, and the junction held 8 bases outside the gene matches. CDR1 MNHNS and CDR2 SASEGT come from the germline V gene. The CDR3 protein is CASSRTGSKEKLFF. The DNA of the CDR3 is TGTGCCAGCAGCCGGACAGGGTCAAAGGAAAAACTGTTTTTT.

The chain uses TRBV5-1 and TRBJ1-2, with no clear D. V lost 2 bases, J lost 0 bases, and 11 bases lay in between. CDR3 length: 15 amino acids. Germline-derived CDR1 and CDR2 are SGHRS and YFSETQ. CDR3 protein: CASSFGPGANYGYTF. CDR3 nucleotide sequence: TGCGCCAGCAGCTTTGGACCCGGTGCTAACTATGGCTACACCTTC.

CDR3 in DNA: TGTGCCAGCAGCCCCCAGGGTGGGCACCAGAACTATGGCTACACCTTC. Its translation: CASSPQGGHQNYGYTF. This chain uses TRBV7-8 with TRBJ1-2; TRBD1 might be the D (5 bases). Trimming removed 5 bases at V and 2 bases at J, with 18 bases between. Germline V gives CDR1 SGHVS, CDR2 FQNEAQ. The CDR3 consists of 16 residues.